These 13 T cell receptor beta chains originate from one sample sequenced in a study of blood T cell repertoires in COVID-19 (dated by TCRdb to the early 2020s). The library was prepared using the immunoSEQ multiplex PCR assay. Imported from immuneACCESS, the table was reduced by TCRdb to in-frame sequences with V and J called. These copies leave out some clones; in studies compared against another copy, an unresolved V gene accounts for under half, and the cause of the remainder is not known. The sample records fewer than 150,000 clones, around 80% of which are singletons. The ten largest clonotypes hold about 10% of the sample. The specimen sequenced was peripheral blood. The receptor source for this set is a human donor in a cohort sampled during active COVID-19.

The CDR3 nucleotides read TGTGCCAGCAGCTTGAGACAGGGATATAACTATGGCTACACCTTC. It translates to CASSLRQGYNYGYTF. This chain links TRBV5-6 with TRBJ1-2, with 7 bases matching TRBD1. The CDR3 has 15 amino acids. V shed 1 base and J 1 base; nucleotides not matched to a gene: 4. Germline CDR1 and CDR2: SGHDT and YYEEEE.

V usage is TRBV29-1 and J usage is TRBJ1-2; 11 bases agree with TRBD1. The CDR3 sequence is 14 residues long. Germline V gives CDR1 SQVTM, CDR2 ANQGSEA. Trimming at V came to 6 bases and at J to 7 bases, leaving 10 bases not matched to a gene. CDR3 in DNA: TGCAGCGTCTTCGGACAGGGGGCTAGGGGTGGCTACACCTTC. Its protein is CSVFGQGARGGYTF.

V usage is TRBV19 and J usage is TRBJ1-2, with 9 nucleotides matching TRBD1. The CDR3 totals 14 residues. The junction had 4 bases not matched to a gene; V was cut back by 4 bases and J by 4 bases. Germline V gives CDR1 LNHDA, CDR2 SQIVND (reference sequence). The CDR3 is CASSRDREVYGYTF. The CDR3 coding sequence is TGTGCCAGTAGTAGGGACAGGGAAGTCTATGGCTACACCTTC. The full variable domain, its missing parts supplied by reference TRBV19 and TRBJ1-2, is DGGITQSPKYLFRKEGQNVTLSCEQNLNHDAMYWYRQDPGQGLRLIYYSQIVNDFQKGDIAEGYSVSREKKESFPLTVTSAQKNPTAFYLCASSRDREVYGYTFGSGTRLTVV.

The rearrangement links TRBV5-1 to TRBJ2-7; no clear D. The germline gives CDR1 SGHRS, CDR2 YFSETQ. The V gene lost 4 bases and the J gene lost 3 bases, with 14 bases spanning the gap. The CDR3 runs 14 residues. This chain's CDR3 is CASSLFIKYYEQYF. Written as DNA, the CDR3 is TGCGCCAGCAGCCTATTCATCAAGTACTACGAGCAGTACTTC.

The CDR3: CAISESGWIEGNQPQHF. The CDR3 DNA is TGTGCCATCAGTGAGTCGGGTTGGATTGAGGGCAATCAGCCCCAGCATTTT. This sequence joins TRBV10-3 and TRBJ1-5; D gene unclear. The germline gives CDR1 ENHRY, CDR2 SYGVKD. The CDR3 spans 17 residues. V lost 0 bases to trimming and J lost 2 bases, with 14 bases between them.

This clone occurred a few times. The chain combines TRBV14 with TRBJ1-2; D is perhaps TRBD1 (6 bases). The CDR3 consists of 15 residues. The V end lost 5 bases, the J end lost 4 bases, and 17 bases lay between the germline ends. CDR1 is SGHDN and CDR2 is FVKESK in the germline V gene. The CDR3 here is CASSSGRGARYGYTF. The DNA for the CDR3 is TGTGCCAGCAGCTCCGGACGGGGGGCCCGCTATGGCTACACCTTC.

The genes are TRBV6-5 and TRBJ1-2; 7 nucleotides agree with TRBD1. This CDR3 comprises 14 residues. The ends lost 2 bases at V and 1 base at J; junction bases unmatched: 1. The germline V gene has CDR1 MNHEY and CDR2 SVGAGI. The chain's CDR3 is CASSYRQGNYGYTF. The DNA for the CDR3 is TGTGCCAGCAGTTACCGACAGGGTAACTATGGCTACACCTTC.

The chain employs TRBV19 and TRBJ2-2; D may be TRBD1 (5 bases). The CDR3 is 16 amino acids. Trimming shortened V by 4 bases and J by 7 bases, and 19 bases separated the two germline ends. The V gene's germline CDR1 is LNHDA and CDR2 SQIVND (reference sequence). The CDR3 reads CASSRGREGSRGELFF. DNA of the CDR3: TGTGCCAGTAGTAGGGGCAGGGAAGGGTCCCGCGGGGAGCTGTTTTTT.

The chain recombines TRBV6-5 with TRBJ1-6; unclear D gene. The V end was cut by 8 bases, the J end by 0 bases, with 8 bases between. From germline, CDR1 is MNHEY and CDR2 SVGAGI. The CDR3 contains 14 residues. CDR3 DNA sequence: TGTGCCAGCGTTACGAGCTCCTATAATTCACCCCTCCACTTT. Protein: CASVTSSYNSPLHF.

The chain recombines TRBV6-6 with TRBJ1-2; TRBD1 matches at 10 bases. This CDR3 comprises 16 residues. V lost 0 bases to trimming and J lost 7 bases; unmatched junction nucleotides: 8. Germline V CDR1 and CDR2: MNHNY, SVGAGI (reference sequence). CDR3 protein: CASSYSRGTGAAGYTF. DNA for the CDR3: TGTGCCAGCAGTTACTCGAGGGGGACAGGGGCGGCTGGCTACACCTTC.

The chain joins TRBV5-4 to TRBJ1-2; TRBD1 is a possible D gene (5 bases). V lost 4 bases, J lost 6 bases, and 13 bases lay in between. The CDR3 has 13 amino acids. Looked up from germline, CDR1 is SGHNT and CDR2 is YYREEE (reference sequence). In nucleotides, the CDR3 is TGTGCCAGCAGCGGCCGGGACTGGGATGGCTACACCTTC. Translation: CASSGRDWDGYTF.

V and J are TRBV19 and TRBJ1-1; 10 bases fit TRBD1. The V segment lost 3 bases and the J segment 5 bases; nucleotides outside the gene matches: 3. The germline V gene encodes CDR1 LNHDA and CDR2 SQIVND (reference sequence). The CDR3 has 14 amino acids. CDR3 DNA: TGTGCCAGTAGTATTATGGGACAGGGGACTGAAGCTTTCTTT. This gives the protein CASSIMGQGTEAFF.

The CDR3 spells CASGLRGTEAFF. CDR3 coding DNA: TGTGCCAGCGGCCTGCGGGGCACTGAAGCTTTCTTT. The rearrangement joins TRBV6-5 to TRBJ1-1; D uncertain. CDR3 length: 12 residues. The germline gives CDR1 MNHEY, CDR2 SVGAGI. The V end was cut by 8 bases, the J end by 4 bases, with 11 bases between.